These T cell receptor beta chains were read from a single sample in a study of control samples from healthy donors and cancer patients. Libraries were prepared by immunoSEQ multiplex PCR; TCRdb keeps only in-frame clonotypes and omits some of them. The sample has 130,000 or so clones; 80% to 90% are singletons. The material sequenced was blood. The receptors were sampled from a young man in good health. The CDR3 runs from the conserved cysteine through the conserved F or W. Each record gives: CDR3 DNA, CDR3 protein, J gene, D gene, V gene, clone size. A D gene is named only where the DNA matches it firmly. For some rows the clone size is stated as once, few or many, or as a class when expanded; others skip it.

CDR3 DNA: TGCAGCGTTATCAGTGACGAGCAGTACTTC
CDR3 protein: CSVISDEQYF
J gene: TRBJ2-7
D gene: .
V gene: TRBV29-1
clone size: .

CDR3 DNA: TGTGCCAGCAGTGAACAGGGGGTTTTTCAGCCCCAGCATTTT
CDR3 protein: CASSEQGVFQPQHF
J gene: TRBJ1-5
D gene: TRBD1
V gene: TRBV2
clone size: .

CDR3 DNA: TGTGCCAGCAGTTTCAGGGAGGAGCAGCCCCAGCATTTT
CDR3 protein: CASSFREEQPQHF
J gene: TRBJ1-5
D gene: .
V gene: TRBV12-3/TRBV12-4
clone size: .

CDR3 DNA: TGTGCCAGCAGCCCCCCCCGTGGAGGGGGCAATTCACCCCTCCACTTT
CDR3 protein: CASSPPRGGGNSPLHF
J gene: TRBJ1-6
D gene: TRBD1
V gene: TRBV5-5
clone size: .

CDR3 DNA: TGTGCCACCAGTGATAGGGAGAGGCAGGGGTCGGCCGGGGAGCTGTTTTTT
CDR3 protein: CATSDRERQGSAGELFF
J gene: TRBJ2-2
D gene: .
V gene: TRBV24-1
clone size: .

CDR3 DNA: TGTGCCAGCAGCTTAACAGAGTCTTTCTCTGGAAACACCATATATTTT
CDR3 protein: CASSLTESFSGNTIYF
J gene: TRBJ1-3
D gene: .
V gene: TRBV11-2
clone size: .

CDR3 DNA: TGTGCCAGTGCAGGGACGGGCTTTGGCACTGAAGCTTTCTTT
CDR3 protein: CASAGTGFGTEAFF
J gene: TRBJ1-1
D gene: .
V gene: TRBV19
clone size: .

CDR3 DNA: TGTGCCTGGAGTGAGGGGGCTGGCTACACCTTC
CDR3 protein: CAWSEGAGYTF
J gene: TRBJ1-2
D gene: TRBD1
V gene: TRBV30
clone size: once

CDR3 DNA: TGTGCCACCAGTGACGGTAATGAAAAACTGTTTTTT
CDR3 protein: CATSDGNEKLFF
J gene: TRBJ1-4
D gene: .
V gene: TRBV24-1
clone size: once

CDR3 DNA: TGTGCCAGCAGCGTCGACAGGGGCAACTATGGCTACACCTTC
CDR3 protein: CASSVDRGNYGYTF
J gene: TRBJ1-2
D gene: TRBD1
V gene: TRBV3-1/TRBV3-2
clone size: .

CDR3 DNA: TGTGCCAGCAGCGCCATATTGGGGGGCAATCAGCCCCAGCATTTT
CDR3 protein: CASSAILGGNQPQHF
J gene: TRBJ1-5
D gene: .
V gene: TRBV7-2
clone size: .

CDR3 DNA: TGTGCCAGCAGCCGGAATGGGGTAAGGTGGGGCACTGAAGCTTTCTTT
CDR3 protein: CASSRNGVRWGTEAFF
J gene: TRBJ1-1
D gene: .
V gene: TRBV3-1/TRBV3-2
clone size: .

CDR3 DNA: TGTGCCAGCAGCCAAGCGCATGGTACAGGGGGCTTGGGCTACACCTTC
CDR3 protein: CASSQAHGTGGLGYTF
J gene: TRBJ1-2
D gene: TRBD1
V gene: TRBV3-1/TRBV3-2
clone size: .

CDR3 DNA: TGTGCCTGGAGTGTACTGGCGGGGGTATACAATGAGCAGTTCTTC
CDR3 protein: CAWSVLAGVYNEQFF
J gene: TRBJ2-1
D gene: TRBD2
V gene: TRBV30
clone size: .

CDR3 DNA: TGTGCCAGCAGCTTAAGCGGGGGTTCCTACAATGAGCAGTTCTTC
CDR3 protein: CASSLSGGSYNEQFF
J gene: TRBJ2-1
D gene: TRBD2
V gene: TRBV6-5
clone size: .

CDR3 DNA: TGCGCCAGCAGTTCAGGACAGGGGGTTCTGAGCTCCTACGAGCAGTACTTC
CDR3 protein: CASSSGQGVLSSYEQYF
J gene: TRBJ2-7
D gene: TRBD1
V gene: TRBV10-2
clone size: few

CDR3 DNA: TGTGCCACCCCGAACCGGCAGGGGGTTGGTGGCTACACCTTC
CDR3 protein: CATPNRQGVGGYTF
J gene: TRBJ1-2
D gene: TRBD1
V gene: TRBV28
clone size: few

CDR3 DNA: TGCGCCAGCAGCCTTAATCCAGGGTCTAATGAAAAACTGTTTTTT
CDR3 protein: CASSLNPGSNEKLFF
J gene: TRBJ1-4
D gene: .
V gene: TRBV5-1
clone size: few

CDR3 DNA: TGTGCCAGCAGCCGATATGGACAGGGTGGACCCTATGGCTACACCTTC
CDR3 protein: CASSRYGQGGPYGYTF
J gene: TRBJ1-2
D gene: TRBD1
V gene: TRBV3-1/TRBV3-2
clone size: .

CDR3 DNA: TGTGCCAGCAAGGTGGCCAGTAATCAGCCCCAGCATTTT
CDR3 protein: CASKVASNQPQHF
J gene: TRBJ1-5
D gene: .
V gene: TRBV6-5
clone size: once

CDR3 DNA: TGCGCCAGCAGCCAAGGGGCAGGGGCTAACTATGGCTACACCTTC
CDR3 protein: CASSQGAGANYGYTF
J gene: TRBJ1-2
D gene: .
V gene: TRBV4-1
clone size: .

CDR3 DNA: TGTGCCAGCAGCGCCGGCGGGGCGGAGACCCAGTACTTC
CDR3 protein: CASSAGGAETQYF
J gene: TRBJ2-5
D gene: .
V gene: TRBV9
clone size: .

CDR3 DNA: TGTGCCAGCAGCTTGTACGGGGGGCTAAATGAGCAGTTCTTC
CDR3 protein: CASSLYGGLNEQFF
J gene: TRBJ2-1
D gene: .
V gene: TRBV5-6
clone size: .

CDR3 DNA: TGCGCCAGCCGCCCATCAGGGTACGGCGAAAAACTGTTTTTT
CDR3 protein: CASRPSGYGEKLFF
J gene: TRBJ1-4
D gene: .
V gene: TRBV5-1
clone size: .

CDR3 DNA: TGCGCCAGTACCCGGGACAGCTCCTCTCACTTCGACGTCCTGACTTTC
CDR3 protein: CASTRDSSSHFDVLTF
J gene: TRBJ2-6
D gene: TRBD1
V gene: TRBV5-1
clone size: .

CDR3 DNA: TGCGCCAGCAAGGAACTAGCGGGGGCCGGGGGAAACATTCAGTACTTC
CDR3 protein: CASKELAGAGGNIQYF
J gene: TRBJ2-4
D gene: TRBD2
V gene: TRBV5-1
clone size: .

CDR3 DNA: TGCAGCGTTCGTGATACAGGTTCAGGGAGTACTGAAGCTTTCTTT
CDR3 protein: CSVRDTGSGSTEAFF
J gene: TRBJ1-1
D gene: .
V gene: TRBV29-1
clone size: .

CDR3 DNA: TGTGCCACCAGCAGTGTGGGGGGGATTCAGCCCCAGCATTTT
CDR3 protein: CATSSVGGIQPQHF
J gene: TRBJ1-5
D gene: .
V gene: TRBV15
clone size: .

CDR3 DNA: TGTGCCAGCAGTGTAGACAGGACTCCGGGAGGCCAGCCCCAGCATTTT
CDR3 protein: CASSVDRTPGGQPQHF
J gene: TRBJ1-5
D gene: .
V gene: TRBV6-1
clone size: .

CDR3 DNA: TGTGCCAGCAGCGTGTCCGACCTAAGCAATCAGCCCCAGCATTTT
CDR3 protein: CASSVSDLSNQPQHF
J gene: TRBJ1-5
D gene: .
V gene: TRBV9
clone size: .

CDR3 DNA: TGTGCCAGCAGCCAACGCTCCGAGAACACTGAAGCTTTCTTT
CDR3 protein: CASSQRSENTEAFF
J gene: TRBJ1-1
D gene: .
V gene: TRBV3-1/TRBV3-2
clone size: many

CDR3 DNA: TGTGCCAGCAGCTTAAATACTAGAGATACGCAGTATTTT
CDR3 protein: CASSLNTRDTQYF
J gene: TRBJ2-3
D gene: .
V gene: TRBV7-3
clone size: .

CDR3 DNA: TGTGCCAGCAGCAGAGACAGACTGAATGAGCAGTTCTTC
CDR3 protein: CASSRDRLNEQFF
J gene: TRBJ2-1
D gene: .
V gene: TRBV9
clone size: few

CDR3 DNA: TGTGCCAGCAGTTTATCGAGAGGACTAGGTAGCCTCACAGATACGCAGTATTTT
CDR3 protein: CASSLSRGLGSLTDTQYF
J gene: TRBJ2-3
D gene: TRBD2
V gene: TRBV28
clone size: .

CDR3 DNA: TGTGCCAGCAGTGAAGCAGGTCAGAACACTGAAGCTTTCTTT
CDR3 protein: CASSEAGQNTEAFF
J gene: TRBJ1-1
D gene: .
V gene: TRBV6-1
clone size: .

CDR3 DNA: TGCAGCGTTGACGCCGAGGGCACTGAAGCTTTCTTT
CDR3 protein: CSVDAEGTEAFF
J gene: TRBJ1-1
D gene: .
V gene: TRBV29-1
clone size: .

CDR3 DNA: TGTGCCAGCAGCCAGCGACAGGGGTGGCCACCCCTCCACTTT
CDR3 protein: CASSQRQGWPPLHF
J gene: TRBJ1-6
D gene: TRBD1
V gene: TRBV14
clone size: .

CDR3 DNA: TGTGCCAGCTCAGCCAGCCTGGGGGCCACAGATACGCAGTATTTT
CDR3 protein: CASSASLGATDTQYF
J gene: TRBJ2-3
D gene: .
V gene: TRBV18
clone size: .

CDR3 DNA: TGTGCCAGAAAGGGCCCAACGAACACTGAAGCTTTCTTT
CDR3 protein: CARKGPTNTEAFF
J gene: TRBJ1-1
D gene: .
V gene: TRBV2
clone size: .

CDR3 DNA: TGTGCCAGCAGCTTTCTGATGGGGACTGAAGCTTTCTTT
CDR3 protein: CASSFLMGTEAFF
J gene: TRBJ1-1
D gene: .
V gene: TRBV14
clone size: .

CDR3 DNA: TGTGCCAGTAGTATTCCGGAGTACACTGAAGCTTTCTTT
CDR3 protein: CASSIPEYTEAFF
J gene: TRBJ1-1
D gene: .
V gene: TRBV19
clone size: .

CDR3 DNA: TGTGCCAGCAATCCGACAGGTCGTGAAAAACTGTTTTTT
CDR3 protein: CASNPTGREKLFF
J gene: TRBJ1-4
D gene: .
V gene: TRBV2
clone size: .

CDR3 DNA: TGTGCTAGTGGTTCCGGAATTAGCAATCAGCCCCAGCATTTT
CDR3 protein: CASGSGISNQPQHF
J gene: TRBJ1-5
D gene: .
V gene: TRBV12-5
clone size: .

CDR3 DNA: TGCGCCAGCAGTAGGGGTAACCAAGAGACCCAGTACTTC
CDR3 protein: CASSRGNQETQYF
J gene: TRBJ2-5
D gene: .
V gene: TRBV4-1
clone size: .

CDR3 DNA: TGCAGCGTTGAAACGGGGACTGAAGCTTTCTTT
CDR3 protein: CSVETGTEAFF
J gene: TRBJ1-1
D gene: .
V gene: TRBV29-1
clone size: .

CDR3 DNA: TGTGCCAGCAGCGTAGCCCCGTTGGACTCATACGAGCAGTACTTC
CDR3 protein: CASSVAPLDSYEQYF
J gene: TRBJ2-7
D gene: .
V gene: TRBV9
clone size: .

CDR3 DNA: TGTGCCAGCAGTGAAGTTCGCAGGGGGAATTCACCCCTCCACTTT
CDR3 protein: CASSEVRRGNSPLHF
J gene: TRBJ1-6
D gene: TRBD1
V gene: TRBV6-1
clone size: .

CDR3 DNA: TGCGCCAGCAGCTTGGGTGGAGGCACTGAAGCTTTCTTT
CDR3 protein: CASSLGGGTEAFF
J gene: TRBJ1-1
D gene: .
V gene: TRBV5-1
clone size: .

CDR3 DNA: TGTGCCAGCGATACCCCAGGGAACTTGGGCACTGAAGCTTTCTTT
CDR3 protein: CASDTPGNLGTEAFF
J gene: TRBJ1-1
D gene: .
V gene: TRBV28
clone size: .

CDR3 DNA: TGTGCCAGCAGTTACTCGACACAGGGTAATTCACCCCTCCACTTT
CDR3 protein: CASSYSTQGNSPLHF
J gene: TRBJ1-6
D gene: .
V gene: TRBV6-6
clone size: few

CDR3 DNA: TGTGCCAGTAGAAAACAGGGGGCGATTGATAATGAAAAACTGTTTTTT
CDR3 protein: CASRKQGAIDNEKLFF
J gene: TRBJ1-4
D gene: TRBD1
V gene: TRBV19
clone size: .

CDR3 DNA: TGTGCCAGCAGCCGTAGGCTGGGGTATGATGAAAAACTGTTTTTT
CDR3 protein: CASSRRLGYDEKLFF
J gene: TRBJ1-4
D gene: .
V gene: TRBV7-9
clone size: .

CDR3 DNA: TGTGCCAGCAGTGAAGGAAGGTACACTGAAGCTTTCTTT
CDR3 protein: CASSEGRYTEAFF
J gene: TRBJ1-1
D gene: .
V gene: TRBV6-1
clone size: .

CDR3 DNA: TGTGCCAGCAGCATCCACAGGGGACCCCTCCCGGCTGAAGCTTTCTTT
CDR3 protein: CASSIHRGPLPAEAFF
J gene: TRBJ1-1
D gene: TRBD1
V gene: TRBV7-9
clone size: .

CDR3 DNA: TGTGCCAGCAGCGTAGGCTCCGGCTCCGCGGTAGATACGCAGTATTTT
CDR3 protein: CASSVGSGSAVDTQYF
J gene: TRBJ2-3
D gene: .
V gene: TRBV9
clone size: .

CDR3 DNA: TGTGCCAGCAGCCCCGACGGAGGGCCGGGGAAAGCTTTCTTT
CDR3 protein: CASSPDGGPGKAFF
J gene: TRBJ1-1
D gene: .
V gene: TRBV6-4
clone size: .

CDR3 DNA: TGTGCCAGCAGCTTAATTGGAGGGGTAAATCAGCCCCAGCATTTT
CDR3 protein: CASSLIGGVNQPQHF
J gene: TRBJ1-5
D gene: .
V gene: TRBV7-3
clone size: .